Sequencing of this T cell receptor (beta chain) was carried out in a study of metastatic and nonmetastatic thyroid tumors. Background on the study: Repertoires of blood and of tissue (tumor or nodule) from malignant and benign thyroid patients were compared. Overall study results and limits: In blood and tumor, TCR beta diversity was reportedly significantly higher in malignant thyroid tumors than in benign nodules.

CDR1 and CDR2 (germline): MNHEY, SMNVEV (reference sequence). The V and J ends lost 8 bases and 1 base respectively, with 20 bases between them. The CDR3 runs 16 residues. About this clone: Its matching antigen is unknown.

MiXCR was used by TCRdb to re-call the PCR reads. The sample lists tens of thousands of clones, roughly 31% occurring once. Thyroid surgery was performed in patients who had received no treatment beforehand. The sequence derives from a male donor with papillary thyroid cancer or a benign thyroid nodule (not recorded which). Some clones in this sample may be carry-over from other donors' samples. The rearrangement links TRBV27 to TRBJ1-1; a possible D gene is TRBD1 (5 bases). The sequenced sample consisted of blood. The CDR3 DNA follows: TGTGCCAGCCGGAGACACGGGGGGAGGACGAACACTGAAGCTTTCTTT. The encoded protein is CASRRHGGRTNTEAFF.